This paragraph covers one TCR beta chain sequence. The antigen is unknown. Germline CDR1 is SGHNT and CDR2 is YYREEE (reference sequence). The CDR3 is 14 amino acids. The germline V and J ends were trimmed by 1 base and 0 bases, with 4 bases remaining between them. Produced via immunoSEQ multiplex PCR; TCRdb's table is partial and in-frame only. Here the sample spans over 850,000 clones, more than 75% being singletons. The data stem from a study of shared clonotypes between healthy human individuals. Study outcomes and limitations: Blood was the sole source, and tissue repertoires probably differ. Against clonotypes common to all four donors, non-shared ones had lower generation probabilities. Even with large depth, rarefaction showed that sorted-subset sequencing was incomplete.

The sequence was collected from a man younger than 35 in good health. Some clones in this sample may be carry-over from other donors' samples. The chain uses TRBV5-4 and TRBJ2-2, with no clear D. Sequencing was carried out using memory CD4+ T cells from PBMCs. This sample's subset: CD45RA-negative fraction. The CDR3 nucleotides read TGTGCCAGCAGCTTGATCACGAACACCGGGGAGCTGTTTTTT. Translation gives CASSLITNTGELFF.